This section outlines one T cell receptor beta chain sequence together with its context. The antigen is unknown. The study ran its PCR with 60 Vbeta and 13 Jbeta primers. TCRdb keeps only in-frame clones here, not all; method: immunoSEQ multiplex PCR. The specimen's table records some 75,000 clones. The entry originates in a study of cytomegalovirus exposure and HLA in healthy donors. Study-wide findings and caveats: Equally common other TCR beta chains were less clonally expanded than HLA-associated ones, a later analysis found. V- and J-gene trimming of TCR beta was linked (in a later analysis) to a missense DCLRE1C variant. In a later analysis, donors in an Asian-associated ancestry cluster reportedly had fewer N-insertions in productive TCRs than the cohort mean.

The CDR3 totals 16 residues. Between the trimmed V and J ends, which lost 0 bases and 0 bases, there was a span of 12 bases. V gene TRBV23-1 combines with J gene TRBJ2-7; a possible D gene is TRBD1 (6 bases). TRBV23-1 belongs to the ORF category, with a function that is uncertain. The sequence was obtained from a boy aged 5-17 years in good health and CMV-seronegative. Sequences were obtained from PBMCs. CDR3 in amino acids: CASSQSDRDTSYEQYF. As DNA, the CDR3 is TGCGCCAGCAGTCAATCCGACCGGGACACCTCCTACGAGCAGTACTTC.